The present entry profiles one T cell receptor beta chain with its context. Its antigen is unknown. Sequencing of unsorted PBMC DNA was carried out using ten immunoSEQ deep assay plates. TCRdb's copy holds only in-frame clones and misses some; the assay was immunoSEQ multiplex PCR. Of about half a million clones in the sample, 65% to 80% were seen once. This entry comes from a study of shared clonotypes between healthy human individuals. Study in general: Donor composition was a couple of women and three men, aged 18 to 49. Study results and limitations: It was the few donors that limited the genetic and exposure-history diversity represented. Investigators expected sequencing depth to affect clonotype sharing among donors.

V lost 1 base and J 0 bases, leaving 13 bases between the germline ends. The V gene's germline CDR1 is PRHDT and CDR2 FYEKMQ (reference sequence). The CDR3 loop spans 18 amino acids. This TCR was recovered from a woman aged 40 to 55 in good health. Some clones in this sample may be carry-over from other donors' samples. The chain has TRBV13 and TRBJ2-6, with D unclear. Sequenced: PBMCs. CDR3 sequence reads: CASSLAIAAISGANVLTF. CDR3 nucleotide sequence: TGTGCCAGCAGCTTAGCAATAGCCGCCATCTCTGGGGCCAACGTCCTGACTTTC.